The clone carrying this T cell receptor (beta chain) was counted ten times or more. The V and J ends lost 0 bases and 2 bases respectively, with 15 bases between them. Germline CDR1 SGHAT, CDR2 FQNNGV. This CDR3 is 17 amino acids long. The library targeted TCRbeta and was prepared with unique molecular identifiers. One entry per CDR3 protein results from TCRdb running MiXCR on the PCR reads. The table has around 300,000 distinct CDR3 sequences, around 9.1% seen once. The data originate from a study of T-cell reconstitution after alpha-beta-depleted transplantation in children. This receptor was identified in a boy less than two years old with acute myeloid leukemia, due to receive a stem cell transplant. Sequenced material: PBMCs, taken before TCRalphabeta/CD19-depleted stem cell transplant. This chain links TRBV11-2 with TRBJ2-3; the D is unclear. CDR3 sequence reads: CASSLEAQEYPTDTQYF. Written as DNA, the CDR3 is TGTGCCAGCAGCTTAGAGGCGCAGGAGTACCCCACAGATACGCAGTATTTT.